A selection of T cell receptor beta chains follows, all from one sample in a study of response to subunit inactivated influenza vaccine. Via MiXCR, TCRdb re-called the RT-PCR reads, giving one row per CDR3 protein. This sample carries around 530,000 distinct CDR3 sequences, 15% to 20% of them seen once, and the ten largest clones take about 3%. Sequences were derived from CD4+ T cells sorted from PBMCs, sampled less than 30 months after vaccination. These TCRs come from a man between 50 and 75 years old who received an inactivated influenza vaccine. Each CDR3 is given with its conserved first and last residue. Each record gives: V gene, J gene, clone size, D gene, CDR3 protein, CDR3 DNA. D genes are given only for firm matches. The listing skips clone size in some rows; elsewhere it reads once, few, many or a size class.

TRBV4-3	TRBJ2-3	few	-	CASSQEHTSTDTQYF	TGCGCCAGCAGCCAAGAACACACTAGCACAGATACGCAGTATTTT
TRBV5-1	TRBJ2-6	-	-	CASILPLSGSGSGANVLTF	TGCGCCAGCATATTACCCCTTTCGGGCTCCGGCTCTGGGGCCAACGTCCTGACTTTC
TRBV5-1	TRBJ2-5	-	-	CASSLIWGETQYF	TGCGCCAGCAGCTTGATATGGGGAGAGACCCAGTACTTC
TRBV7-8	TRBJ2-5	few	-	CASSLFQQETQYF	TGTGCCAGCAGCTTATTCCAGCAAGAGACCCAGTACTTC
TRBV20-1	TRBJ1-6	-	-	CSARGRPNSPLHF	TGCAGTGCTAGAGGTCGGCCGAATTCACCCCTCCACTTT
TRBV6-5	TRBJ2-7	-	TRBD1	CASSYSGDRSYEQYF	TGTGCCAGCAGTTACTCCGGGGACAGATCCTACGAGCAGTACTTC
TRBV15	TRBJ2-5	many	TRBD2	CATSGRGGSETQYF	TGTGCCACCAGTGGGAGGGGAGGATCGGAGACCCAGTACTTC
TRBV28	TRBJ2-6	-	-	CASTTGGSGANVLTF	TGTGCCAGCACCACCGGGGGCTCTGGGGCCAACGTCCTGACTTTC
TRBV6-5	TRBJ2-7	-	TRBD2	CASVGLAGVGEQYF	TGTGCCAGCGTTGGACTAGCGGGAGTTGGTGAGCAGTACTTC
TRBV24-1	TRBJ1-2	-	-	CATSDFPGNYGYTF	TGTGCCACCAGTGATTTCCCAGGAAACTATGGCTACACCTTC
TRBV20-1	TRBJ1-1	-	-	CSARRGGRTEAFF	TGCAGTGCGAGACGGGGGGGACGAACTGAAGCTTTCTTT
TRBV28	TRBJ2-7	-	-	CASSGSPGYEQYF	TGTGCCAGCAGTGGATCTCCGGGGTACGAGCAGTACTTC
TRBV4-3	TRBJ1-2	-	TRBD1	CASSQEGGTGVYGYTF	TGCGCCAGCAGCCAAGAAGGAGGGACAGGAGTTTATGGCTACACCTTC
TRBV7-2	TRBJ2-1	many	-	CASSSTGTRYNEQFF	TGTGCCAGCAGCTCGACCGGGACAAGGTACAATGAGCAGTTCTTC
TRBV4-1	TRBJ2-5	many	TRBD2	CASSRLAFETQYF	TGCGCCAGCAGCCGACTAGCTTTTGAGACCCAGTACTTC
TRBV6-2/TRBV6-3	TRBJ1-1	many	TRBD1	CASTEDRGPTEAFF	TGTGCCAGCACCGAGGACAGGGGGCCCACTGAAGCTTTCTTT
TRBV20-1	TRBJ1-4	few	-	CSALGALRIEKLFF	TGCAGCGCTCTCGGGGCTCTGAGGATCGAAAAACTGTTTTTT